This T cell receptor (beta chain) was recovered during a study of OX40 agonist ivuxolimab in advanced cancers. For the wider study: The costimulatory receptor OX40 (CD134) was targeted by ivuxolimab, a fully human IgG2 agonistic monoclonal antibody. Intravenous ivuxolimab was administered to patients every 2 weeks at six dose levels: 0.01, 0.1, 0.3, 1.5, 3 and 10 mg/kg. Of the roughly 53 patients in dose escalation, 19 had hepatocellular carcinoma, about 15 had melanoma, 9 had renal cell carcinoma and 9 had head and neck cancer. The dose-escalation cohort was around 83% male with a mean age of approximately 59 years, ranging from roughly 23 to 90. Prior anti-PD-1, anti-PD-L1 or anti-CTLA-4 therapy was permitted, and 30% to 45% of dose-escalation patients had received checkpoint inhibitors. Partial responses occurred in three dose-escalation patients: two with cutaneous melanoma and one with hepatocellular carcinoma. The purpose of peripheral TCRbeta sequencing was to test whether ivuxolimab changed TCR sequence diversity and led to clonal T-cell expansion. The monotherapy dose-escalation portion (N ≈ 52 patients) of the phase I ivuxolimab trial is reported in the paper.

The trial excluded patients who had a history of autoimmune disease or who were on systemic immunosuppression. In every dose cohort, peripheral blood was drawn for TCR sequencing at baseline, cycle 4 day 1, and cycle 7 day 1. The samples were taken from a phase I, first-in-human, multicenter, open-label dose-escalation trial of ivuxolimab. Adults with locally advanced or metastatic melanoma, renal cell, hepatocellular, or head and neck squamous cell carcinoma were enrolled in the trial. Before TCR sequencing, CD4+ T cells and CD8+ T cells were sorted from peripheral blood as separate populations. Details on this clone: What this receptor recognizes is not known. No base quality information exists; no much larger clone differs at one position.

Summary of the overall study and its limitations: Partial responders in the 0.1-3.0 mg/kg groups had among the lowest normalized peripheral clonal expansion, especially among CD8+ T cells. After ivuxolimab, more expanded clones were found on average in CD8+ T cells than in CD4+ T cells. At doses of 0.1 to 3.0 mg/kg, clonal expansion of both CD4+ and CD8+ blood T cells was observed from baseline to week 6. Low levels of normalized T-cell clonal expansion were also seen in some patients who did not respond. Antigen specificity was not determined for the clonally expanded peripheral T cells.

The CDR3 measures 13 amino acids from cysteine to phenylalanine. The retained sequence is limited to the CDR3, 39 bases, with the frame set at the first base. Trimming leaves V shorter by 5 bases and J shorter by 4 bases, with the junction holding 2 bases beyond the gene matches. The CDR1 and CDR2 encoded by the germline V gene are MRHNA and SNTAGT. To sequence the TCRbeta CDR3 region, genomic DNA was isolated from the sorted cells. The immunoSEQ Assay was used to sequence the TCRbeta CDR3 regions. Not all clones reach the TCRdb copy of this immuneACCESS table, which keeps in-frame sequences only. Checked studies attribute under half of the gap to unresolved V genes and leave the rest unexplained. This sample gives over 30,000 clones in total; less than 85% of them show up just once. The ten largest clones take up under 2% of the sample.

The TCR sequence derives from an adult with an advanced solid tumor such as melanoma, head and neck, liver or kidney cancer. The specimen was CD4+ or CD8+ T cells sorted from blood, collected in a trial of the OX40 agonist ivuxolimab. The chain is made from TRBV6-4 and TRBJ2-5, and TRBD1 aligns with 9 junction nucleotides. CDR3 loop: CASSRQGGETQYF. The DNA sequence is as follows: TGTGCCAGCAGTAGACAGGGGGGAGAGACCCAGTACTTC.